Included here is one T cell receptor beta chain sequence, with context. The method was immunoSEQ multiplex PCR; TCRdb's version includes in-frame clones alone and lacks a portion of them. The sample has about 110,000 clones; 65% to 80% are singletons. The sample belongs to a study of blood T cell repertoires in COVID-19. Study at large: The study drew acute and convalescent COVID-19 samples from the United States, Italy and Spain. Nucleic acid was either cDNA or gDNA, and it came from T cells, B-cell-depleted T cells, or PBMCs.

V shed 1 base, J shed 2 bases, and the junction held 0 bases outside the gene matches. This CDR3 has 13 amino acids. The germline CDR1 and CDR2 sequences are GTSNPN and SVGIG (reference sequence). Sequenced: peripheral blood. The clonotype originates from a woman aged 55-69 years with acute or convalescent COVID-19. This chain connects TRBV30 to TRBJ1-2, with TRBD1 matching over 8 bases. CDR3 DNA sequence: TGTGCCTGGAGTGGGACAGGGAACTATGGCTACACCTTC. Translating gives CAWSGTGNYGYTF.